This T cell receptor (beta chain) is drawn from a study of blood T cell repertoires in COVID-19. Sequencing used immunoSEQ multiplex PCR; TCRdb keeps in-frame clones, though not all of them. Of around 310,000 clones listed, around nine tenths are singletons. The source is a woman in her 30s who had recovered from COVID-19. The specimen sequenced was PBMCs or T cells enriched from blood (not recorded which).

CDR3 amino acids: CARRTGAGNQPQHF. The CDR3 nucleotides are TGTGCCAGACGAACAGGGGCTGGCAATCAGCCCCAGCATTTT. The rearrangement links TRBV19 to TRBJ1-5; TRBD1 aligns across 7 bases. The germline V gene encodes CDR1 LNHDA and CDR2 SQIVND (reference sequence). Germline trimming cut 9 bases from V and 2 bases from J; bases unmatched to any gene: 7. The CDR3 consists of 14 residues.